The source of this T cell receptor (beta chain) is a study of early T cells in non-severe SARS-CoV-2 infection. Each CDR3 protein gets one entry after TCRdb re-called the 5' RACE reads with MiXCR. Here the sample spans about 52,000 distinct CDR3 sequences, 9.5% to 13% being singletons. The trim removed 3 bases at V and 5 bases at J, leaving 6 bases unmatched. Germline V gives CDR1 MDHEN, CDR2 SYDVKM. This CDR3 comprises 14 residues. This clonotype has at least ten counts. V is TRBV28 and J is TRBJ1-2; 7 positions agree with TRBD1. What was sequenced was whole blood. The source of this sequence is an adult who was a healthcare worker with PCR-confirmed SARS-CoV-2 infection or an uninfected control (not recorded which). The CDR3 loop is CASSFMGRGYGYTF. Here the CDR3 DNA reads TGTGCCAGCAGTTTTATGGGCAGGGGGTATGGCTACACCTTC.